The clone carrying this T cell receptor (beta chain) was counted many times. Relying on iRepertoire HTBI primers and Arm-PCR of CDR3 regions, the team built TCR beta libraries. From the multiplex PCR reads, TCRdb called clonotypes with MiXCR, one entry per CDR3 protein. Altogether 250,000 or so distinct CDR3 sequences are present, more than 15% being singletons, with the ten largest covering 14%. CDR3 size: 15 residues. Trimming cost V 6 bases and J 3 bases, with 14 bases left between them. Time point meaning: newly diagnosed GD, antithyroid drugs for less than 3 months. The TCR library was made from RNA that had been extracted from PBMCs in TRIzol. The data stem from a study of regulatory T cells in long-lasting Graves disease. This sample was also put to use in a study of T cells in Graves' hyperthyroidism and ophthalmopathy.

The sequence derives from a woman aged 25 to 39 with Graves disease. The chain couples TRBV12-3 or TRBV12-4 to TRBJ2-2; D gene uncertain. The specimen was peripheral blood mononuclear cells (PBMCs), collected at new diagnosis, from a patient treated with antithyroid drugs. The CDR3 DNA follows: TGTGCCAGCAGAGATGAGAGCGTTCACACCGGGGAGCTGTTTTTT. It encodes CASRDESVHTGELFF.